A single T cell receptor (beta chain) is shown here with its context. The antigen is not known. For TCR, cDNA came from 5'RACE template switching, which added a universal primer site and UMIs. A single record per CDR3 protein comes from TCRdb applying MiXCR to the 5' RACE reads. The table records about 630,000 distinct CDR3 sequences, about 12% of them present only once. The sample originates from a study of T cells after yellow fever vaccination. The V end lost 3 bases, the J end lost 4 bases, and 9 bases lay between the germline ends. The CDR3 totals 14 residues. General study results and limits: Of the clonotypes, a small share occurred in both CD4 and CD8 compartments. Most clones from primary vaccination were detected again post-booster (around 95% CD4, approximately 90% CD8).

This clonotype originated in a man aged 30 to 45 who received the YFV17D yellow fever vaccine. The sample was PBMCs, taken on the day of the yellow fever booster vaccination. V and J are TRBV12-3 or TRBV12-4 and TRBJ2-2; D is unclear. CDR3 protein: CASSFSLVTGELFF. Here the CDR3 DNA reads TGTGCCAGCAGTTTCTCTTTGGTCACCGGGGAGCTGTTTTTT.